This passage covers 20 T cell receptor beta chains from one sample sequenced in a study of blood T cell repertoires in COVID-19. Assay: immunoSEQ multiplex PCR; the TCRdb copy retains only in-frame clones and omits some. The table has hundreds of thousands of clones, roughly nine tenths seen once; the top ten hold 3%. The sequenced sample consisted of peripheral blood. Source of these receptors: a man between 18 and 29 years old with active or convalescent COVID-19.

This rearrangement joins TRBV9 to TRBJ1-6, with D maybe TRBD1 (5 bases). CDR1 is SGDLS, CDR2 YYNGEE, per germline. This CDR3 contains 16 residues. V lost 3 bases, J lost 5 bases, and 15 bases lay in between. Here the CDR3 DNA reads TGTGCCAGCAGCGCGGATGGGGGGGGAAATAATTCACCCCTCCACTTT. Its protein is CASSADGGGNNSPLHF. The whole variable domain, filled in from reference TRBV9 and TRBJ1-6, reads DSGVTQTPKHLITATGQRVTLRCSPRSGDLSVYWYQQSLDQGLQFLIQYYNGEERAKGNILERFSAQQFPDLHSELNLSSLELGDSALYFCASSADGGGNNSPLHFGNGTRLTVT.

This chain uses TRBV28 with TRBJ1-1, with D unresolved. The CDR3 extends over 17 amino acids. V lost 6 bases, J lost 6 bases, and 26 bases lay in between. Germline CDR1 reads MDHEN; CDR2 reads SYDVKM. CDR3 amino acids: CASSFLRSLGAGAEAFF. CDR3 in DNA: TGTGCCAGCAGCTTCCTGAGATCCCTTGGCGCGGGAGCTGAAGCTTTCTTT.

The rearrangement links TRBV7-9 to TRBJ1-4; TRBD1 aligns across 9 bases. Unmatched junction bases numbered 4, after V lost 3 bases and J lost 2 bases. The CDR3 extends over 16 amino acids. Germline V gene sequence: CDR1 SEHNR, CDR2 FQNEAQ (reference sequence). CDR3 nucleotide sequence: TGTGCCAGCAGCTTCCCAGGACAGGGGACTAATGAAAAACTGTTTTTT. Translating it yields CASSFPGQGTNEKLFF.

Turning to this clone: This sample also contains other DNA sequences that code for the same CDR3. CDR3 loop: CASSGGLGSYEQYF. The CDR3 region has the DNA TGTGCCAGCAGCGGAGGACTGGGATCCTACGAGCAGTACTTC. The gene calls are TRBV9 and TRBJ2-7, with D possibly being TRBD2 (5 bases). The CDR3 sequence is 14 residues long. The V end was cut by 3 bases, the J end by 1 base, with 11 bases between. In germline, CDR1 is SGDLS, CDR2 YYNGEE.

V usage is TRBV5-4 and J usage is TRBJ1-1; D is ambiguous. The CDR3 totals 15 residues. Germline CDR1 reads SGHNT; CDR2 reads YYREEE (reference sequence). V lost 3 bases to trimming and J lost 4 bases, with 16 bases between them. The CDR3 DNA reads TGTGCCAGCAGCTCTTTTGTCGAGGGTTCCACTGAAGCTTTCTTT. It codes for CASSSFVEGSTEAFF.

V gene TRBV28 combines with J gene TRBJ1-6, with a weak D call TRBD1 (5 bases). Trimming removed 5 bases from V and 10 bases from J, with 21 bases in between. In germline, CDR1 is MDHEN, CDR2 SYDVKM. The CDR3 is made up of 16 amino acids. Here the CDR3 reads CASSPLGGTVESPLHF. CDR3 DNA sequence: TGTGCCAGCAGTCCCCTGGGGGGGACGGTCGAATCACCCCTCCACTTT.

The chain uses TRBV28 and TRBJ2-1; TRBD2 might be the D (5 bases). Germline CDR1 is MDHEN and CDR2 is SYDVKM. V dropped 5 bases and J dropped 4 bases, with 6 bases sitting between them. CDR3 length: 12 amino acids. As DNA, the CDR3 is TGTGCCAGCAGTGGGGAGTACAATGAGCAGTTCTTC. The encoded protein is CASSGEYNEQFF.

The chain has TRBV9 and TRBJ2-7; the D gene is possibly TRBD1 (5 bases). The V end was cut by 0 bases, the J end by 0 bases, with 10 bases between. The CDR3 has 15 residues. CDR1 and CDR2 (germline): SGDLS, YYNGEE. CDR3 amino acids: CASSVDTGSSYEQYF. The CDR3 region has the DNA TGTGCCAGCAGCGTAGATACAGGTAGCTCCTACGAGCAGTACTTC. The entire variable domain, with the rest obtained from reference TRBV9 and TRBJ2-7, is as follows: DSGVTQTPKHLITATGQRVTLRCSPRSGDLSVYWYQQSLDQGLQFLIQYYNGEERAKGNILERFSAQQFPDLHSELNLSSLELGDSALYFCASSVDTGSSYEQYFGPGTRLTVT.

The rearrangement uses TRBV3-1 (or the pseudogene TRBV3-2) and TRBJ2-7, with unresolved D. The germline V gene has CDR1 LGHDT and CDR2 YNNKEL (reference sequence). Trimming pared 7 bases from V and 7 bases from J, leaving 20 bases between. The CDR3 has 14 amino acids. The CDR3 loop is CASTTLAQAEEQYF. The CDR3 nucleotides are TGTGCCAGCACCACTCTCGCCCAGGCCGAAGAGCAGTACTTC.

This clone occurred a few times. V usage is TRBV24-1 and J usage is TRBJ1-5; TRBD1 matches at 9 bases. This CDR3 comprises 16 residues. Germline assignment: CDR1 KGHDR and CDR2 SFDVKD. After removal of 5 bases from V and 3 bases from J, the junction contained 7 bases not matched to a gene. For the CDR3, the DNA is TGTGCCACCAGTGCCCCGGACAGGGGCGACAATCAGCCCCAGCATTTT. This sequence encodes CATSAPDRGDNQPQHF.

The V call is TRBV9, the J call TRBJ2-3, with a weak D call TRBD2 (6 bases). This CDR3 has 17 amino acids. Germline V gene sequence: CDR1 SGDLS, CDR2 YYNGEE. V was shortened by 3 bases and J by 3 bases, with 20 bases between the two germline ends. The CDR3, as DNA: TGTGCCAGCAGCGGGGGCCTCGGGCGGGAAGGGACAGATACGCAGTATTTT. Amino acid sequence: CASSGGLGREGTDTQYF.

The chain links TRBV6-5 to TRBJ2-3, with 7 bases lining up with TRBD2. Germline-derived CDR1 and CDR2 are MNHEY and SVGAGI. The CDR3 runs 15 residues. With V trimmed by 8 bases and J by 4 bases, 12 bases remained unmatched. The CDR3 reads CASGFWGTKSDTQYF. CDR3 coding DNA: TGTGCCAGCGGGTTTTGGGGGACTAAATCAGATACGCAGTATTTT.

The chain couples TRBV4-3 to TRBJ1-2; D may be TRBD1 (6 bases). The CDR3 consists of 14 residues. V shed 4 bases and J shed 4 bases, with 13 bases lying between them. In germline, CDR1 is LGHNA, CDR2 YSLEER. The DNA for the CDR3 is TGCGCCAGCAGCCCGGAGGCAGGGGCCTATGGCTACACCTTC. Its translation is CASSPEAGAYGYTF.

The chain carries TRBV30 and TRBJ1-5; D is possibly TRBD1 (5 bases). Germline values: CDR1 GTSNPN, CDR2 SVGIG (reference sequence). The V and J ends lost 2 bases and 10 bases respectively, with 15 bases between them. This CDR3 is 13 amino acids long. The CDR3, as DNA: TGTGCCTGGAGTACAGGCCGGGCAAGTCCCCAGCATTTT. This sequence encodes CAWSTGRASPQHF.

The V gene is TRBV9, the J gene TRBJ1-2, with D perhaps matching TRBD1 (5 bases). The germline V gene has CDR1 SGDLS and CDR2 YYNGEE. The CDR3 loop spans 15 amino acids. Deletions cut 3 bases from V and 4 bases from J, with 16 bases between. CDR3 sequence: CASSASGKPTYGYTF. In DNA form, the CDR3 reads TGTGCCAGCAGCGCATCAGGGAAGCCTACCTATGGCTACACCTTC.

The chain has TRBV30 and TRBJ2-2; no clear D gene. Trimming stripped 3 bases from V and 4 bases from J, with 6 bases between. In germline, CDR1 is GTSNPN, CDR2 SVGIG (reference sequence). The CDR3 length is 12 residues. The CDR3 nucleotides read TGTGCCTGGAGCCAAATCACCGGGGAGCTGTTTTTT. Protein sequence: CAWSQITGELFF.

V is TRBV6-5 and J is TRBJ1-1; TRBD1 agrees at 7 bases. Trimming removed 6 bases from V and 4 bases from J; junction bases left unmatched: 5. Germline V gene data show CDR1 as MNHEY and CDR2 as SVGAGI. The CDR3 length is 13 residues. The CDR3 is CASRRQGVTEAFF. The CDR3, as DNA: TGTGCCAGCAGGCGACAGGGCGTCACTGAAGCTTTCTTT.

The chain uses TRBV2 and TRBJ2-5, with D tentatively TRBD2 (6 bases). The CDR3 is 14 amino acids. Between the trimmed V and J ends, which lost 5 bases and 2 bases, there was a span of 12 bases. Per the germline V gene, CDR1 is SNHLY and CDR2 is FYNNEI. CDR3 sequence reads: CASSRVGTQETQYF. The CDR3 bases are TGTGCCAGCAGTCGGGTGGGGACTCAAGAGACCCAGTACTTC. The complete variable domain, with remaining parts taken from reference TRBV2 and TRBJ2-5, reads EPEVTQTPSHQVTQMGQEVILRCVPISNHLYFYWYRQILGQKVEFLVSFYNNEISEKSEIFDDQFSVERPDGSNFTLKIRSTKLEDSAMYFCASSRVGTQETQYFGPGTRLLVL.

This clone was counted a single time. The chain uses TRBV5-1 and TRBJ1-1; weak D call: TRBD1 (6 bases). Germline V gene data show CDR1 as SGHRS and CDR2 as YFSETQ. The V and J ends lost 1 base and 5 bases respectively, with 18 bases between them. There are 16 residues in the CDR3. CDR3 in amino acids: CASSLRPQGTLTEAFF. The CDR3, as DNA: TGCGCCAGCAGCTTGCGCCCTCAGGGGACCCTGACTGAAGCTTTCTTT. Variable domain in full (rest from reference TRBV5-1 and TRBJ1-1): KAGVTQTPRYLIKTRGQQVTLSCSPISGHRSVSWYQQTPGQGLQFLFEYFSETQRNKGNFPGRFSGRQFSNSRSEMNVSTLELGDSALYLCASSLRPQGTLTEAFFGQGTRLTVV.

The chain combines TRBV30 with TRBJ2-5; maybe TRBD2 (6 bases). Trimming removed 4 bases at V and 2 bases at J, with 11 bases between. Germline V gene sequence: CDR1 GTSNPN, CDR2 SVGIG (reference sequence). This CDR3 has 13 residues. The CDR3 DNA reads TGTGCCTGGAACGTCGGGGGACAAGAGACCCAGTACTTC. This sequence encodes CAWNVGGQETQYF.